The next 7 T cell receptor beta chains were all read from a single sample in a study of blood T cell repertoires in COVID-19. Assay used: immunoSEQ multiplex PCR; TCRdb lists only in-frame clones, some missing. The table records approximately 190,000 clones, about 80% of them present only once. Sequenced input: peripheral blood. Receptors were obtained from a young man with active or convalescent COVID-19.

This chain connects TRBV28 to TRBJ1-6, with 9 bases matching TRBD1. CDR3 length: 17 amino acids. CDR1 MDHEN and CDR2 SYDVKM come from the germline V gene. The J segment lost 1 base and the V segment lost 8 bases, leaving 9 bases of the junction unmatched. CDR3 sequence reads: CASWPVDRGSYNSPLHF. CDR3 bases: TGTGCCAGCTGGCCCGTGGACAGGGGTTCCTATAATTCACCCCTCCACTTT.

This chain connects TRBV5-1 to TRBJ2-1, with 7 bases aligning to TRBD2. V shed 5 bases, J shed 7 bases, and the junction held 12 bases outside the gene matches. The CDR3 length is 15 residues. Per germline, CDR1 SGHRS and CDR2 YFSETQ. Here the CDR3 reads CASRGGVVNGNEQFF. For the CDR3, the DNA is TGCGCCAGCAGGGGAGGGGTGGTTAATGGGAATGAGCAGTTCTTC.

The rearrangement joins TRBV6-5 to TRBJ1-3, with 8 bases aligning to TRBD1. The CDR3 contains 16 residues. Germline assignment: CDR1 MNHEY and CDR2 SVGAGI. V dropped 2 bases and J dropped 3; count of bases not matched to a gene: 6. The CDR3: CASSYRTGPGGNTIYF. CDR3 nucleotides: TGTGCCAGCAGTTACAGGACAGGGCCCGGTGGAAACACCATATATTTT.

Here the CDR3 DNA reads TGTGCCAGCAGCAAGAGGGGCTGGGGGCGCATTGGCTACACCTTC. Translation: CASSKRGWGRIGYTF. The V gene is TRBV5-6, the J gene TRBJ1-2; tentative D call: TRBD1 (6 bases). Per germline, CDR1 SGHDT and CDR2 YYEEEE. V was shortened by 4 bases and J by 7 bases, with 20 bases between the two germline ends. The CDR3 contains 15 residues.

This sequence joins TRBV19 and TRBJ1-2; 10 nucleotides line up with TRBD1. CDR1 is LNHDA and CDR2 is SQIVND in the germline V gene (reference sequence). The CDR3 loop spans 12 amino acids. Trimming removed 6 bases from V and 7 bases from J; junction bases left unmatched: 2. CDR3 DNA sequence: TGTGCCAGTAGGGGGACAGGGGTTGGCTACACCTTC. Encoded protein: CASRGTGVGYTF.

The chain has TRBV5-1 and TRBJ2-1, with 13 nucleotides matching TRBD2. The V and J ends lost 6 bases and 2 bases, in that order; junction bases with no gene match: 14. The germline V gene encodes CDR1 SGHRS and CDR2 YFSETQ. The CDR3 contains 19 residues. CDR3 sequence: CASKLRPGTSGVPYNEQFF. The CDR3 DNA reads TGCGCCAGCAAACTCCGCCCGGGGACTAGCGGGGTCCCCTACAATGAGCAGTTCTTC. Supplemented by reference TRBV5-1 and TRBJ2-1, the full variable domain reads KAGVTQTPRYLIKTRGQQVTLSCSPISGHRSVSWYQQTPGQGLQFLFEYFSETQRNKGNFPGRFSGRQFSNSRSEMNVSTLELGDSALYLCASKLRPGTSGVPYNEQFFGPGTRLTVL.

This clone has more than one count but fewer than ten. The genes are TRBV11-2 and TRBJ2-7; 10 bases fit TRBD2. The CDR3 sequence is 15 residues long. V gave up 2 bases and J gave up 4 bases; unmatched junction bases: 5. Germline loops: CDR1 SGHAT, CDR2 FQNNGV. The CDR3 coding sequence is TGTGCCAGCAGCTTAATTTCTAGCGGGAGTTACGAGCAGTACTTC. Amino acids: CASSLISSGSYEQYF. Full variable domain (remainder filled in from reference TRBV11-2 and TRBJ2-7): EAGVAQSPRYKIIEKRQSVAFWCNPISGHATLYWYQQILGQGPKLLIQFQNNGVVDDSQLPKDRFSAERLKGVDSTLKIQPAKLEDSAVYLCASSLISSGSYEQYFGPGTRLTVT.